Below are 21 T cell receptor beta chains sequenced from a single sample in a study of blood T cell repertoires in COVID-19. The method was immunoSEQ multiplex PCR; TCRdb's version includes in-frame clones alone and lacks a portion of them. The repertoire holds approximately 340,000 clones, 91% seen once, with roughly 0.9% in the top ten. Sequenced material: PBMCs or T cells enriched from blood (not recorded which). The receptor source for this set is a woman in her forties who had been exposed to COVID-19.

This rearrangement joins TRBV2 to TRBJ2-3; 10 bases fit TRBD2. The CDR3 is 15 amino acids. Losses at the gene ends were 2 bases for V and 3 bases for J; bases not matched to a gene: 2. The germline CDR1 and CDR2 sequences are SNHLY and FYNNEI. CDR3 coding DNA: TGTGCCAGCAGTGAATTACTAGCGGGGACAGATACGCAGTATTTT. Translation gives CASSELLAGTDTQYF.

The gene calls are TRBV15 and TRBJ2-3; TRBD2 matches 7 bases. The V gene end was trimmed by 1 base and the J gene end by 3 bases; junction bases not matched to a gene: 10. CDR1 is LNHNV, CDR2 YYDKDF, per germline (reference sequence). This CDR3 region has 17 residues. For the CDR3, the DNA is TGTGCCACCAGCAGAGGGGATGGCGGGGGTCGGACAGATACGCAGTATTTT. Encoded protein: CATSRGDGGGRTDTQYF.

The chain links TRBV6-5 to TRBJ1-1; a possible D gene is TRBD1 (6 bases). Trimming pared 5 bases from V and 1 base from J, leaving 11 bases between. Germline assignment: CDR1 MNHEY and CDR2 SVGAGI. This CDR3 has 14 residues. The CDR3 sequence: CASSNVQGNTEAFF. DNA for the CDR3: TGTGCCAGCAGTAATGTACAGGGGAACACTGAAGCTTTCTTT.

The chain couples TRBV12-5 to TRBJ1-3; D gene unclear. Germline V gene lookup returns CDR1 LGHNT and CDR2 FRNRAP. This CDR3 has 15 residues. Trimming removed 8 bases from V and 2 bases from J, with 16 bases in between. This CDR3 is CASRSAPGTGNTIYF. The CDR3 DNA reads TGTGCTAGTCGCTCCGCCCCAGGAACTGGAAACACCATATATTTT.

The rearrangement uses TRBV18 and TRBJ2-5; the D is unclear. V lost 1 base, J lost 2 bases, and 5 bases lay in between. The CDR3 runs to 13 residues. The germline V gene encodes CDR1 KGHSH and CDR2 LQKENI. The CDR3 protein is CASSPLRQETQYF. The CDR3, as DNA: TGTGCCAGCTCACCACTCAGGCAAGAGACCCAGTACTTC.

The rearrangement links TRBV5-1 to TRBJ2-5, with 10 positions matching TRBD1. Germline V gene data show CDR1 as SGHRS and CDR2 as YFSETQ. The CDR3 extends over 19 amino acids. J gave up 1 base and V 2 bases, and 14 bases lay outside the gene matches. The CDR3 coding sequence is TGCGCCAGCAGCTTAAGGTCGTCGACCTGGGACAGGGGCCAAGAGACCCAGTACTTC. Encoded protein: CASSLRSSTWDRGQETQYF.

The chain recombines TRBV10-3 with TRBJ1-1, with no clear D. The CDR3 totals 12 residues. From germline, CDR1 is ENHRY and CDR2 SYGVKD. V gave up 11 bases and J gave up 1 base, with 11 bases separating them. CDR3 in DNA: TGTGCCCATGGGCCCCAGAACACTGAAGCTTTCTTT. This sequence encodes CAHGPQNTEAFF.

As for this clone: At one boundary the junction diverges from the germline segment, which might be a read error. The V and J genes are TRBV19 and TRBJ1-3, with TRBD1 matching 9 bases. The CDR3 contains 14 residues. Germline lookup yields CDR1 LNHDA and CDR2 SQIVND (reference sequence). CDR3 DNA sequence: TGTGCCAGTAGTATGGACAGGGGAGGAAGCACCATATATTTT. As protein: CASSMDRGGSTIYF. The full variable domain, its missing parts supplied by reference TRBV19 and TRBJ1-3, is DGGITQSPKYLFRKEGQNVTLSCEQNLNHDAMYWYRQDPGQGLRLIYYSQIVNDFQKGDIAEGYSVSREKKESFPLTVTSAQKNPTAFYLCASSMDRGGSTIYFGEGSWLTVV.

The chain is built from TRBV5-6 and TRBJ1-5; TRBD1 matches 9 bases. The trim removed 6 bases at V and 4 bases at J, leaving 8 bases unmatched. The CDR3 contains 15 residues. The germline V gene has CDR1 SGHDT and CDR2 YYEEEE. CDR3 bases: TGTGCCAGCACCGTGGGGACAGGGCGTAATCAGCCCCAGCATTTT. Translating it yields CASTVGTGRNQPQHF. Full variable domain (rest looked up from reference TRBV5-6 and TRBJ1-5): DAGVTQSPTHLIKTRGQQVTLRCSPKSGHDTVSWYQQALGQGPQFIFQYYEEEERQRGNFPDRFSGHQFPNYSSELNVNALLLGDSALYLCASTVGTGRNQPQHFGDGTRLSIL.

As DNA, the CDR3 is TGTGCCAGCAGCCTCCTTCAGGGTTCCTCTGGGGCCAACGTCCTGACTTTC. Amino acid sequence: CASSLLQGSSGANVLTF. This sequence joins TRBV3-1 (or the pseudogene TRBV3-2) and TRBJ2-6; D possibly corresponds to TRBD1 (5 bases). The germline CDR1 and CDR2 sequences are LGHDT and YNNKEL (reference sequence). V lost 4 bases and J lost 0, with 13 bases in between. The CDR3 is 17 residues long.

This chain connects TRBV5-1 to TRBJ2-7, with a tentative D call TRBD2 (7 bases). From germline, CDR1 is SGHRS and CDR2 YFSETQ. The CDR3 runs to 16 residues. V shed 3 bases and J shed 4 bases, with 20 bases lying between them. The CDR3 loop is CASSSPMGGAGYEQYF. For the CDR3, the DNA is TGCGCCAGCAGCTCCCCTATGGGGGGGGCAGGATACGAGCAGTACTTC.

V gene TRBV12-5 combines with J gene TRBJ2-2; the match to TRBD1 covers 8 bases. Germline assignment: CDR1 LGHNT and CDR2 FRNRAP. The CDR3 has 15 residues. V shed 5 bases, J shed 4 bases, and the junction held 6 bases outside the gene matches. CDR3 in amino acids: CASGPGTGITGELFF. In nucleotides, the CDR3 is TGTGCTAGTGGTCCCGGGACAGGTATCACCGGGGAGCTGTTTTTT.

The rearrangement links TRBV6-2 or TRBV6-3 to TRBJ2-1; TRBD1 matches 7 bases. With 5 bases clipped from V and 8 bases from J, the junction kept 12 bases outside the gene matches. CDR1 and CDR2 from the germline V gene are MNHEY and SVGEGT. The CDR3 extends over 15 amino acids. The CDR3 region has the DNA TGTGCCAGCAGTAGCTTCCGACAGGGAACCGATGAGCAGTTCTTC. Its protein product is CASSSFRQGTDEQFF.

The rearrangement joins TRBV9 to TRBJ1-6, with D perhaps TRBD1 (5 bases). Trimming left V 0 bases short and J 7 bases short, with 17 bases between. The CDR3 has 17 amino acids. Germline lookup yields CDR1 SGDLS and CDR2 YYNGEE. CDR3 DNA: TGTGCCAGCAGCGTAGGCCCCCGGGGGGGAGGAAATTCACCCCTCCACTTT. It is translated as CASSVGPRGGGNSPLHF.

The chain employs TRBV9 and TRBJ1-1, with 7 bases identical to TRBD1. In germline, CDR1 is SGDLS, CDR2 YYNGEE. V shed 2 bases and J 5 bases; nucleotides not matched to a gene: 9. The CDR3 spans 15 residues. The chain's CDR3 is CASSVRTGWETEAFF. CDR3 DNA sequence: TGTGCCAGCAGCGTCAGGACAGGCTGGGAAACTGAAGCTTTCTTT.

The chain is built from TRBV29-1 and TRBJ1-2; 7 bases align to TRBD1. The CDR3 is 14 residues long. Germline V gives CDR1 SQVTM, CDR2 ANQGSEA. Trimming removed 4 bases from V and 6 bases from J; junction bases left unmatched: 11. CDR3 sequence (DNA): TGCAGCGTTGGCCCAGCTACAGGGGTCAATGGCTACACCTTC. It yields the protein CSVGPATGVNGYTF.

The chain links TRBV4-3 to TRBJ2-7; TRBD2 is a possible D gene (6 bases). Germline assignment: CDR1 LGHNA and CDR2 YSLEER. The CDR3 loop spans 14 amino acids. V lost 1 base to trimming and J lost 1 base, with 8 bases between them. The chain's CDR3 is CASSQGLASYEQYF. CDR3 DNA: TGCGCCAGCAGCCAAGGGCTAGCGTCCTACGAGCAGTACTTC.

This chain links TRBV5-1 with TRBJ1-1; 7 bases are shared with TRBD1. Germline loops: CDR1 SGHRS, CDR2 YFSETQ. The V segment lost 4 bases and the J segment 6 bases; nucleotides outside the gene matches: 9. The CDR3 spans 14 residues. CDR3 amino acids: CASSGNRGRAEAFF. CDR3 nucleotides: TGCGCCAGCAGCGGAAACAGGGGTAGGGCTGAAGCTTTCTTT.

This chain connects TRBV19 to TRBJ1-1; no clear D gene. The V gene lost 3 bases and the J gene lost 3 bases, with 11 bases spanning the gap. Germline assignment: CDR1 LNHDA and CDR2 SQIVND (reference sequence). The CDR3 consists of 14 residues. This CDR3 is CASSMGEGYTEAFF. CDR3 nucleotides: TGTGCCAGTAGTATGGGCGAGGGCTACACTGAAGCTTTCTTT.

J is TRBJ2-1 and V is TRBV5-1, with 11 bases lining up with TRBD1. Losses at the gene ends were 9 bases for V and 6 bases for J; bases not matched to a gene: 2. This CDR3 comprises 12 residues. CDR1 is SGHRS and CDR2 is YFSETQ in the germline V gene. The CDR3 DNA reads as TGCGCCACCGGGACAGGGGGCAATGAGCAGTTCTTC. It is translated as CATGTGGNEQFF.

The rearrangement joins TRBV6-5 to TRBJ1-5; TRBD1 is a possible D gene (6 bases). CDR3 length: 13 residues. Per germline, CDR1 MNHEY and CDR2 SVGAGI. The ends were cut back, 6 bases at V and 4 bases at J, with 10 bases in the middle. CDR3 in DNA: TGTGCCAGCAGCAGGGGCCGGAATCAGCCCCAGCATTTT. This encodes CASSRGRNQPQHF.